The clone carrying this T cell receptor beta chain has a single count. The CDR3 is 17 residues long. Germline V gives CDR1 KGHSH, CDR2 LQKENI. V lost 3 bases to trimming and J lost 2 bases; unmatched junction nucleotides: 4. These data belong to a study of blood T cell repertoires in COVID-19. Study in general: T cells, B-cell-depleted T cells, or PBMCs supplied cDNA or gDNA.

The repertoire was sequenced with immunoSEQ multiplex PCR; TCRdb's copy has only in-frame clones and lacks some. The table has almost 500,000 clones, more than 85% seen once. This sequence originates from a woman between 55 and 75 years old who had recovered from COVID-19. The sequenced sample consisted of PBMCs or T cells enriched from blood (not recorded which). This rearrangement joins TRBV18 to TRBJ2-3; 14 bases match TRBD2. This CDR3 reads CASSPGLAGGHTDTQYF. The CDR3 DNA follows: TGTGCCAGCTCACCTGGACTAGCGGGGGGTCACACAGATACGCAGTATTTT.